One sample yielded the 2 T cell receptor beta chains listed below, sequenced in a study of T cells in Graves' hyperthyroidism and ophthalmopathy. Amplified TCR beta CDR3 regions derived from RNA transcripts. Using the HTBI primer set, a first-round RT-PCR was run on the TCR CDR3. TCRdb redid the calling of the multiplex PCR reads with MiXCR, one entry per CDR3 protein. The data hold 600,000 to 850,000 distinct CDR3 sequences, with around 20% observed a single time. The sequenced sample consisted of blood. These receptors were taken from a woman aged 45-59 years with Graves' hyperthyroidism that later progressed to Graves' ophthalmopathy.

This clonotype was found many times. This sequence joins TRBV20-1 and TRBJ2-7; 9 nucleotides line up with TRBD1. Germline CDR1 is DFQATT and CDR2 is SNEGSKA (reference sequence). Trimming took 3 bases from V and 5 from J; bases not matched to a gene: 2. This CDR3 has 12 residues. Written as DNA, the CDR3 is TGCAGTGCTAGGGACAGGGGCCACGAGCAGTACTTC. Protein product: CSARDRGHEQYF.

This clonotype was detected ten times or more. The chain couples TRBV2 to TRBJ1-1, with 9 bases identical to TRBD1. The CDR3 loop spans 15 amino acids. Germline assignment: CDR1 SNHLY and CDR2 FYNNEI. With V trimmed by 6 bases and J by 6 bases, 11 bases remained unmatched. The CDR3 DNA sequence: TGTGCCAGCAGACCCAGGACAGGGGCAAATTCTGAAGCTTTCTTT. This sequence encodes CASRPRTGANSEAFF.